A single T cell receptor (beta chain) is shown here with its context. Its antigen is still unknown. Only in-frame clones appear in the TCRdb table, and some are missing; sequencing was by immunoSEQ multiplex PCR. This table has about 680,000 clones, about three quarters appearing once. Between the trimmed V and J ends, which lost 2 bases and 6 bases, there was a span of 17 bases. Germline values: CDR1 MNHNS, CDR2 SASEGT. This CDR3 is 15 amino acids long. The data derive from a study of shared clonotypes between healthy human individuals. Study details: The plates for each donor numbered three CD4 naive, three CD4 memory, two CD8 naive and one CD8 memory. General study points: Naive CD4 clonotypes overlapped across a handful of donors at around 4.8%. Relative to memory subsets, naive subsets generally showed larger estimated richness.

Donors were Caucasian adults residing in Nashville, Tennessee, USA. This TCR came from a woman aged 25 to 39 in good health. What was sequenced was memory CD4+ T cells sorted from blood. As to subset: CD45RA-negative fraction. This rearrangement joins TRBV6-1 to TRBJ2-7, with D perhaps TRBD1 or TRBD2 (6 bases each). The CDR3 loop reads CASSEWRGSAVEQYF. CDR3 DNA sequence: TGTGCCAGCAGTGAATGGAGGGGGAGTGCGGTCGAGCAGTACTTC.